Listed here are 22 T cell receptor beta chains from one sample, sequenced in a study of cytotoxic CD8 clonotypes in ibrutinib-treated CLL. Assay: immunoSEQ multiplex PCR; the TCRdb copy retains only in-frame clones and omits some. Found here are 200,000 or so clones, around 70% of them singletons; the top ten hold approximately 6%. The sequences come from PBMCs, collected after 12 months of ibrutinib treatment. Receptors originate from a human donor with chronic lymphocytic leukemia.

The V gene is TRBV10-3, the J gene TRBJ1-1; a possible D gene is TRBD1 (6 bases). Between the trimmed V and J ends, which lost 8 bases and 4 bases, there was a span of 14 bases. The germline V gene has CDR1 ENHRY and CDR2 SYGVKD. The CDR3 has 13 amino acids. This chain's CDR3 is CAIRQEWGTEAFF. CDR3 in DNA: TGTGCCATCCGACAGGAGTGGGGCACTGAAGCTTTCTTT.

A note on this clone: At one end the junction does not follow the germline gene, possibly because of a read error. The chain joins TRBV7-2 to TRBJ2-3, with 10 nucleotides matching TRBD2. Germline loops: CDR1 SGHTA, CDR2 FQGNSA. The CDR3 has 14 amino acids. This CDR3 reads CASRLAGGTDTQYF. The CDR3 coding sequence is TGTGCCAGCAGGTTAGCGGGAGGAACAGATACGCAGTATTTT. Supplemented by reference TRBV7-2 and TRBJ2-3, the full variable domain reads GAGVSQSPSNKVTEKGKDVELRCDPISGHTALYWYRQSLGQGLEFLIYFQGNSAPDKSGLPSDRFSAERTGGSVSTLTIQRTQQEDSAVYLCASRLAGGTDTQYFGPGTRLTVL.

There are a few counts of this clone. The CDR3 DNA follows: TGTGCCAGCTCACCACGGGACGACGATCGCTATGGCTACACCTTC. Protein sequence: CASSPRDDDRYGYTF. The chain employs TRBV18 and TRBJ1-2; D may be TRBD1 (5 bases). Trimming took off 1 base at V and 4 bases at J, with 13 bases between the two ends. Per the germline V gene, CDR1 is KGHSH and CDR2 is LQKENI. The CDR3 runs to 15 residues.

The chain links TRBV6-5 to TRBJ2-1; the D gene is possibly TRBD1 (6 bases). The germline V gene encodes CDR1 MNHEY and CDR2 SVGAGI. Trimming pared 5 bases from V and 14 bases from J, leaving 13 bases between. This CDR3 is 11 amino acids long. The CDR3 sequence: CASSQGISEFF. The CDR3 DNA reads as TGTGCCAGCAGTCAGGGGATAAGTGAGTTCTTC.

This clone was detected a few times. The chain is built from TRBV6-4 and TRBJ1-5, with D unclear. Trimming took 2 bases from V and 6 from J, leaving 8 bases between them. Germline assignment: CDR1 MRHNA and CDR2 SNTAGT. The CDR3 extends over 13 amino acids. In DNA, the CDR3 is TGTGCCAGCAGTGACGGCCCAAGTCAGCCCCAGCATTTT. It is translated as CASSDGPSQPQHF.

Only a few counts were recorded for this clone. The J gene is TRBJ1-3, the V gene TRBV27, with 9 bases aligning to TRBD1. CDR1 is MNHEY, CDR2 SMNVEV, per germline (reference sequence). This CDR3 contains 15 residues. J lost 3 bases, V lost 2 bases, and 2 bases had no gene match. CDR3 sequence reads: CASSLRTGVGNTIYF. CDR3 DNA: TGTGCCAGCAGTTTAAGGACAGGGGTTGGAAACACCATATATTTT.

This clone was found many times. Mismatch with germline at one junction end may stem from a read error. The sample has other DNA sequences that encode this CDR3 too. The chain joins TRBV5-1 to TRBJ1-1; D is ambiguous. Germline V CDR1 and CDR2: SGHRS, YFSETQ. The CDR3 is made up of 14 amino acids. Here the CDR3 reads CASSLGGMNTEAFF. The CDR3 bases are TGTGCCAGCAGCTTGGGTGGCATGAACACTGAAGCTTTCTTT.

J is TRBJ1-1 and V is TRBV5-1, with TRBD1 matching over 8 bases. CDR3 size: 17 residues. Germline V gene data show CDR1 as SGHRS and CDR2 as YFSETQ. The V segment lost 0 bases and the J segment 0 bases; nucleotides outside the gene matches: 7. In DNA, the CDR3 is TGCGCCAGCAGCTTGGGGAGCTCGGACAGGGTGAACACTGAAGCTTTCTTT. This encodes CASSLGSSDRVNTEAFF.

The chain combines TRBV29-1 with TRBJ1-4; D possibly corresponds to TRBD1 (5 bases). This CDR3 is built from 12 residues. The V and J ends lost 4 bases and 8 bases respectively, with 11 bases between them. Germline CDR1 is SQVTM and CDR2 is ANQGSEA. In nucleotides, the CDR3 is TGCAGCGTTGGCGTGTCAGGGGAAAAACTGTTTTTT. Protein product: CSVGVSGEKLFF.

V is TRBV6-5 and J is TRBJ1-2; D perhaps matches TRBD1 (6 bases). Trimming took off 6 bases at V and 7 bases at J, with 18 bases between the two ends. Germline values: CDR1 MNHEY, CDR2 SVGAGI. The CDR3 length is 14 residues. The CDR3, as DNA: TGTGCCAGCAGACCAAGACAGGTCGGCGGTGGCTACACCTTC. Encoded protein: CASRPRQVGGGYTF.

CDR3 region: CASSDGTGVYGYTF. For the CDR3, the DNA is TGTGCCAGCAGTGATGGGACAGGGGTCTATGGCTACACCTTC. The V gene is TRBV6-4, the J gene TRBJ1-2; 10 bases align to TRBD1. V trimming: 3 bases; J trimming: 4 bases; junction bases outside the gene matches: 2. This CDR3 contains 14 residues. Germline V gives CDR1 MRHNA, CDR2 SNTAGT.

This clone was detected many times. V and J are TRBV29-1 and TRBJ1-2; D is unclear. CDR1 is SQVTM and CDR2 is ANQGSEA in the germline V gene. Between the trimmed V and J ends, which lost 3 bases and 0 bases, there was a span of 5 bases. This CDR3 has 12 amino acids. CDR3 region: CSVDDANYGYTF. CDR3 nucleotides: TGCAGCGTTGATGATGCTAACTATGGCTACACCTTC.

The chain links TRBV5-6 to TRBJ1-4; maybe TRBD1 (6 bases). The CDR3 extends over 16 amino acids. V lost 3 bases, J lost 0 bases, and 12 bases lay in between. Germline assignment: CDR1 SGHDT and CDR2 YYEEEE. The CDR3 nucleotides read TGTGCCAGCAGCTCATACAGGGCCGCAACTAATGAAAAACTGTTTTTT. This sequence encodes CASSSYRAATNEKLFF. The full variable domain, in which reference TRBV5-6 and TRBJ1-4 provide the parts outside the CDR3, is DAGVTQSPTHLIKTRGQQVTLRCSPKSGHDTVSWYQQALGQGPQFIFQYYEEEERQRGNFPDRFSGHQFPNYSSELNVNALLLGDSALYLCASSSYRAATNEKLFFGSGTQLSVL.

This clone was found a few times. The rearrangement links TRBV30 to TRBJ1-5; possibly TRBD1 for D (6 bases). The CDR3 contains 15 residues. The germline V gene has CDR1 GTSNPN and CDR2 SVGIG (reference sequence). The V end was cut by 4 bases, the J end by 1 base, with 14 bases between. The CDR3 DNA reads as TGTGCCTGGAACCCTGGGGGGGCGAGCAATCAGCCCCAGCATTTT. It specifies CAWNPGGASNQPQHF.

This clone has more than one count but fewer than ten. V and J are TRBV18 and TRBJ1-4; D not resolved. Germline CDR1 is KGHSH and CDR2 is LQKENI. This CDR3 has 13 residues. Trimming cost V 6 bases and J 4 bases, with 9 bases left between them. CDR3 region: CASSETYNEKLFF. CDR3 nucleotide sequence: TGTGCCAGCTCGGAGACCTATAATGAAAAACTGTTTTTT.

This chain connects TRBV4-3 to TRBJ1-1; the D gene is possibly TRBD1 (5 bases). Trimming took 7 bases from V and 2 from J, leaving 20 bases between them. Germline CDR1 LGHNA, CDR2 YSLEER. CDR3 size: 16 residues. CDR3 amino acids: CASTPSVQGVNTEAFF. In DNA form, the CDR3 reads TGCGCCAGCACCCCCTCGGTCCAAGGGGTTAACACTGAAGCTTTCTTT.

This clone was observed once. The chain has TRBV10-2 and TRBJ2-5; weak D call: TRBD2 (6 bases). The J call may be in error: the DNA end matches TRBJ2-7 better. Germline lookup yields CDR1 WSHSY and CDR2 SAAADI. The CDR3 length is 16 residues. DNA for the CDR3: TGCGCCAGCATCAAGGGACCCCTCGGAGGGCTATACGAGCAGTACTTC. It is translated as CASIKGPLGGLYEQYF.

This clone turned up a few times. The rearrangement uses TRBV18 and TRBJ1-1; tentatively, D is TRBD1 (5 bases). V dropped 2 bases and J dropped 3 bases, with 13 bases sitting between them. Germline CDR1 reads KGHSH; CDR2 reads LQKENI. The CDR3 length is 15 residues. This CDR3 reads CASSPFQGTYTEAFF. DNA of the CDR3: TGTGCCAGCTCACCATTTCAAGGGACCTACACTGAAGCTTTCTTT.

Only a few counts were recorded for this clone. V usage is TRBV11-1 and J usage is TRBJ2-7, with TRBD1 matching 7 bases. Germline V gene sequence: CDR1 SGHAT, CDR2 FQDESV (reference sequence). Unmatched junction bases numbered 4, after V lost 5 bases and J lost 3 bases. CDR3 length equals 13 residues. CDR3 DNA sequence: TGTGCCAGCAGCCTACAGGGGATCTACGAGCAGTACTTC. This codes for CASSLQGIYEQYF.

This chain connects TRBV5-1 to TRBJ2-7; D not certain. The V gene lost 0 bases and the J gene lost 6 bases, with 16 bases spanning the gap. The CDR3 totals 15 residues. Germline values: CDR1 SGHRS, CDR2 YFSETQ. The CDR3 loop reads CASSLVTSVGVEQYF. Written as DNA, the CDR3 is TGCGCCAGCAGCTTGGTTACTTCAGTGGGCGTCGAGCAGTACTTC.

This clone came up a few times. The chain uses TRBV30 and TRBJ1-1, with TRBD1 identical over 9 bases. CDR3 length: 17 amino acids. J gave up 3 bases and V 3 bases, and 14 bases lay outside the gene matches. The V gene's germline CDR1 is GTSNPN and CDR2 SVGIG (reference sequence). The CDR3 sequence is CAWRAKGTGWGDTEAFF. Here the CDR3 DNA reads TGTGCCTGGAGGGCTAAAGGGACAGGGTGGGGGGACACTGAAGCTTTCTTT.

The gene calls are TRBV7-6 and TRBJ1-3; no firm D call. The CDR3 sequence is 15 residues long. The ends were cut back, 1 base at V and 0 bases at J, with 7 bases in the middle. CDR1 is SGHVS, CDR2 FNYEAQ, per germline. CDR3 DNA: TGTGCCAGCAGCTTAGGCAGGCGCTCTGGAAACACCATATATTTT. Protein sequence: CASSLGRRSGNTIYF.